This is a list of T cell receptor beta chains from one sample in a study of T cells in Graves' hyperthyroidism and ophthalmopathy. TCRdb re-analysed the multiplex PCR reads in MiXCR, keeping a single row per CDR3 protein. The sample consists of about 640,000 distinct CDR3 sequences, 20% of them appearing once. Sequenced: blood. Receptors originate from a man younger than 45 with Graves' ophthalmopathy. CDR3s include the opening cysteine and the closing phenylalanine or tryptophan.

TRBJ2-1,TRBV6-1,CASSDGGSSYNEQFF
TRBJ2-2,TRBV28,CASSLRGRTGELFF
TRBJ2-2,TRBV6-1,CASRHTSAGTGELFF
TRBJ1-4,TRBV15,CATSRDSRVAEKLFF
TRBJ2-3,TRBV28,CASSRALAGVDTQYF
TRBJ2-5,TRBV7-2,CASSPRYRAEEQETQYF
TRBJ1-6,TRBV2,CASSRQGSAPLHF
TRBJ2-4,TRBV12-3/TRBV12-4,CASSLTGYSGPPGEAKNIQYF
TRBJ2-7,TRBV30,CAWSLSSGTEQYF
TRBJ2-2,TRBV27,CASSFQTSVAGELFF
TRBJ1-2,TRBV28,CASSPPGGLYGYTF
TRBJ1-6,TRBV2,CASRAGQGADSPLHF
TRBJ1-4,TRBV30,CAWRVQGGNEKLFF
TRBJ2-2,TRBV4-1,CASSRTEINTGELFF
TRBJ1-1,TRBV3-1,CASSQGKDTLNTEAFF
TRBJ2-7,TRBV7-9,CASSFVPGGLNEQYF
TRBJ1-5,TRBV20-1,CSARVGGYNQPQHF
TRBJ1-3,TRBV28,CASTITQHGNTIYF
TRBJ1-1,TRBV10-3,CAISVSRSGTSNTEAFF
TRBJ2-7,TRBV29-1,CSVDFEGTYEQYF
TRBJ2-7,TRBV7-2,CASSPQGWEQYF
TRBJ1-6,TRBV28,CASSSQQARASPLHF
TRBJ1-2,TRBV7-2,CASSLAAGTGYGYTF
TRBJ2-2,TRBV5-1,CASSLDPANTGELFF
TRBJ2-2,TRBV11-2,CASSPRWNTGELFF
TRBJ2-7,TRBV12-5,CASAGGGANYEQYF
TRBJ2-7,TRBV2,CARSEAPKAGDEQYF
TRBJ1-2,TRBV7-9,CASSTGTPEISNYGYTF
TRBJ1-2,TRBV29-1,CSVEDRAQGMDGYTF
TRBJ1-2,TRBV29-1,CSVEDELQANYGYTF
TRBJ2-7,TRBV5-1,CASSFTGGYEQYF
TRBJ2-5,TRBV2,CASSEIRRETQYF
TRBJ1-5,TRBV10-3,CAIMGGAGQPQHF
TRBJ1-4,TRBV11-2,CASSSLRGQLNEKLFF
TRBJ2-3,TRBV27,CASSDTGTRISDTQYF
TRBJ2-3,TRBV7-9,CASSLTRESTDTQYF